These T cell receptor beta chains were read from a single sample in a study of blood T cells in healthy people across ages. Using its own MiXCR run on the 5' RACE reads, TCRdb lists one record per CDR3 protein. The top ten clones hold around 11% of a sample with approximately 1.5 million distinct CDR3 sequences, about 31% of them seen once. Specimen: blood. The source of these receptors is a woman aged 25 to 39 in good health. Both conserved end residues are trimmed from each CDR3.

CDR3	J	V
ASSQDRSGQF	TRBJ2-1	TRBV4-1
ASSEGGPRSYNEQF	TRBJ2-1	TRBV7-8
ASGLVRTPWGEQY	TRBJ2-7	TRBV12-5
ASSLGGFGVVTQY	TRBJ2-5	TRBV11-2
ASNRIHRDRGNYEQY	TRBJ2-7	TRBV2
SVEDSGTDTDTQY	TRBJ2-3	TRBV29-1
ASSSPGAQETQY	TRBJ2-5	TRBV28
ASSQVGKRDGYT	TRBJ1-2	TRBV4-1
SDRGVPGTPNNEQF	TRBJ2-1	TRBV20-1
ASSQVVLGNGYT	TRBJ1-2	TRBV4-1
ASSHLRRESSYNEQF	TRBJ2-1	TRBV5-1
ASRAGTGNCGYT	TRBJ1-2	TRBV12-3/TRBV12-4
ASSTTDGRIQY	TRBJ2-7	TRBV6-2/TRBV6-3
VGGQGGSGLANEKLF	TRBJ1-4	TRBV7-9
ASSRSKPRGYGYT	TRBJ1-2	TRBV7-2
ASSKQGNSNQPQH	TRBJ1-5	TRBV6-6
ASSELGRVVEQY	NA	TRBV25-1
SARARGGKRYSEQF	TRBJ2-1	TRBV20-1
ASIYAWGGNESYEQY	TRBJ2-7	TRBV12-3/TRBV12-4
ASSERWGPNRDEQY	TRBJ2-5	TRBV6-1
ASRPGTSGRYESYNEQF	TRBJ2-1	TRBV7-4
ASSLGEAAGSSEQF	TRBJ2-1	TRBV11-3
ASSLGSLAVLPDTQY	TRBJ2-3	TRBV11-2
ASSPDREGQETQY	TRBJ2-5	TRBV28
ASSSRPGLARSEQY	NA	TRBV7-8
ASSILQGSLDTQY	TRBJ2-3	TRBV5-1